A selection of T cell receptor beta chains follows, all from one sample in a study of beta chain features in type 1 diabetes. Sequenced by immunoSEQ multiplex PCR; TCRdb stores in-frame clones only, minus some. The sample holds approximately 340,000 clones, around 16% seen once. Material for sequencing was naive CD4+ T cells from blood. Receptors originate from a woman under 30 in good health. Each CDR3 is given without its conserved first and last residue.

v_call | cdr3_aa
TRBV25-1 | ASSQDRVYGYT
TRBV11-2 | ASSLSTTGREQY
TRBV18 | ASSPRTSGSRYEQY
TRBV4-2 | ASSEGRLGPQY
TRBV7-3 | ASSLGGSNYGYT
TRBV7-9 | ASSLEATDTQY
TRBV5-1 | ASSRRREGPNEQF
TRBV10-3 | AISIGQGAVDTQY
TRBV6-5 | AAGLASYNEQF
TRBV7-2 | ASSLFLEADTEAF
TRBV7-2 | ASSFRSETQY
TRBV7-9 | ASSLAGRETQY
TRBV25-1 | ASSPGGEPTDTQY
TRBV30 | AWGMGRKAF
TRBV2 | ASSPGTGSTYGYT
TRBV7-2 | ASSPRGNNEQF
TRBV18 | ASSPQTGKETQY
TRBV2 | ASRDTGVGGYT
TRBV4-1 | ASSQGTVRVNTEAF
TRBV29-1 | SVEGTGPGYT
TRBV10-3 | ATRDWAGNQPQH
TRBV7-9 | ASSPRDSFYEQY
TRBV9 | ASSAGPTAGEKLF
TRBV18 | ASSPPRLAGGQTQY
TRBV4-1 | ASSQDASASTVDEQF
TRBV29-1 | SVGGGGETQY
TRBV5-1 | ASSFGRYENTEAF
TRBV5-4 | ASSLASGRPSTDTQY
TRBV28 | ASSSTLRNQPQH
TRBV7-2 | ASSLEGGVGSYEQY